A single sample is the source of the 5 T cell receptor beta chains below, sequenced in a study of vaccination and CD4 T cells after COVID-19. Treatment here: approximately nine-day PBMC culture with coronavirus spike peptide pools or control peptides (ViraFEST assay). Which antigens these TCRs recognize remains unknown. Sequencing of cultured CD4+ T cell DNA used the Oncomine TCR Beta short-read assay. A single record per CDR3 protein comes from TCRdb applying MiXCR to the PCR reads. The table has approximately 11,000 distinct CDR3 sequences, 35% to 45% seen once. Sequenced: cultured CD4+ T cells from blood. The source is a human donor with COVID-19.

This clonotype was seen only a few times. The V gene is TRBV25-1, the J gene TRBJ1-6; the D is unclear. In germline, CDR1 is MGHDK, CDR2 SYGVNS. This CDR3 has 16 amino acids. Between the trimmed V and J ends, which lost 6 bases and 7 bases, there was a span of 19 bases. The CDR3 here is CASRRPDHSGNSPLHF. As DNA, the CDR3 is TGTGCCAGCAGGCGTCCAGACCACTCGGGGAATTCACCCCTCCACTTT.

Written as DNA, the CDR3 is TGTGCCAGCATCTTCAGTAATGAAAAACTGTTTTTT. Its protein product is CASIFSNEKLFF. This chain uses TRBV6-1 with TRBJ1-4; D ambiguous. Trimming cost V 7 bases and J 4 bases, with 7 bases left between them. Germline loops: CDR1 MNHNS, CDR2 SASEGT. The CDR3 totals 12 residues.

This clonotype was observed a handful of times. The CDR3 sequence is CSASGLAGDATPTDTQYF. Written as DNA, the CDR3 is TGCAGTGCTAGCGGACTAGCGGGGGATGCTACCCCCACAGATACGCAGTATTTT. The gene calls are TRBV20-1 and TRBJ2-3, with 13 bases aligning to TRBD2. This CDR3 has 18 residues. V gave up 3 bases and J gave up 2 bases; unmatched junction bases: 11. Germline values: CDR1 DFQATT, CDR2 SNEGSKA (reference sequence).

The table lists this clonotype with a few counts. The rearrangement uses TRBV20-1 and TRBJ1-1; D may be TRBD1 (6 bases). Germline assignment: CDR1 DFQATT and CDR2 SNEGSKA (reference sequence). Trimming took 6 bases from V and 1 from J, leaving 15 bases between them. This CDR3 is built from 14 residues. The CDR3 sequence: CSAEGGTGNTEAFF. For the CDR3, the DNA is TGCAGTGCGGAGGGGGGGACGGGGAACACTGAAGCTTTCTTT.

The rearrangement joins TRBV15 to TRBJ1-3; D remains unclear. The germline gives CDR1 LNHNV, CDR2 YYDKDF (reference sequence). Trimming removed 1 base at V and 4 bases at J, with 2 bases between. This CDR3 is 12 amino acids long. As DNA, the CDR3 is TGTGCCACCAGCAGAGTCGGAAACACCATATATTTT. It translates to CATSRVGNTIYF.